This T cell receptor (beta chain) was captured in a study of HIV-infected patients and healthy controls. TCRdb independently ran MiXCR on the 5' RACE reads; one entry per CDR3 protein. The sample has some 67,000 distinct CDR3 sequences, approximately 16% seen once. Germline V gene sequence: CDR1 SGDLS, CDR2 YYNGEE. This CDR3 contains 15 residues. The V end was cut by 4 bases, the J end by 7 bases, with 18 bases between. This chain uses TRBV9 with TRBJ1-5; TRBD1 might be the D (5 bases). The clonotype comes from a human donor in good health. Material: CD4+ T cells from blood. CDR3 nucleotide sequence: TGTGCCAGCAGCCCACAGGCAGGGACGGACCAGCCCCAGCATTTT. Translation gives CASSPQAGTDQPQHF.